Each of the 17 T cell receptor beta chains below was sequenced from the same sample in a study of cytomegalovirus exposure and HLA in healthy donors. PCR primers comprised 60 Vbeta and 13 Jbeta primers. Sequenced by immunoSEQ multiplex PCR; TCRdb stores in-frame clones only, minus some. This sample has 210,000 or so clones; around 87% occur once, and the top ten carry 1% to 1.5%. Sequenced sample: PBMCs. The receptors were gathered from a man in his thirties or forties in good health and CMV-seronegative.

This clone was detected only once. The V and J genes are TRBV7-2 and TRBJ1-3; 10 bases match TRBD1. This CDR3 comprises 18 residues. CDR1 and CDR2 (germline): SGHTA, FQGNSA. V lost 5 bases and J lost 1; bases outside the gene matches: 11. In nucleotides, the CDR3 is TGTGCCAGCAGCCCCAGTCCCGACAGGGGGCGTTCTGGAAACACCATATATTTT. Translated, it gives CASSPSPDRGRSGNTIYF.

This clone is a singleton in its sample. The J gene is TRBJ2-7, the V gene TRBV2; D is possibly TRBD2 (6 bases). The germline V and J ends were trimmed by 9 bases and 1 base, with 19 bases remaining between them. CDR3 length: 15 amino acids. The germline CDR1 and CDR2 sequences are SNHLY and FYNNEI. For the CDR3, the DNA is TGTGCCAGTGAACCGGGAGCCCTTGTGTCCTACGAGCAGTACTTC. Translated: CASEPGALVSYEQYF.

This rearrangement joins TRBV4-2 to TRBJ2-3, with a tentative D call TRBD2 (5 bases). Germline V gives CDR1 LGHNA, CDR2 YNFKEQ. The CDR3 consists of 14 residues. V was pared by 0 bases and J by 8 bases, with 12 bases between. The CDR3 nucleotides are TGTGCCAGCAGCCAAGATTCCTCCGCGGGTACGCAGTATTTT. Its translation: CASSQDSSAGTQYF.

Only one count was recorded for this clone. The J gene is TRBJ1-1, the V gene TRBV10-3, with 8 bases identical to TRBD1. Germline CDR1 and CDR2: ENHRY and SYGVKD. V was clipped by 2 bases and J by 6 bases; unmatched bases: 17. The CDR3 consists of 18 residues. CDR3 bases: TGTGCCATCAGTGAGGGGAGGACAGGGTCTCTACGTGTGGCTGAAGCTTTCTTT. The encoded protein is CAISEGRTGSLRVAEAFF.

This rearrangement joins TRBV4-1 to TRBJ2-7; 8 positions agree with TRBD1. V was pared by 2 bases and J by 2 bases, with 5 bases of the junction left unmatched. CDR1 and CDR2 from the germline V gene are MGHRA and YSYEKL. The CDR3 totals 15 residues. In DNA, the CDR3 is TGCGCCAGCAGCCAAACCGGGACAGGAGCCTACGAGCAGTACTTC. Its protein is CASSQTGTGAYEQYF.

CDR3 loop: CAWGAGLAGSYEQYF. DNA of the CDR3: TGTGCCTGGGGGGCTGGACTAGCGGGATCCTACGAGCAGTACTTC. The rearrangement links TRBV30 to TRBJ2-7; TRBD2 agrees at 12 bases. After removal of 5 bases from V and 1 base from J, the junction contained 6 bases not matched to a gene. This CDR3 comprises 15 residues. Germline CDR1 GTSNPN, CDR2 SVGIG (reference sequence).

The chain carries TRBV5-4 and TRBJ2-7, with D uncertain. Trimming removed 4 bases from V and 3 bases from J, with 17 bases in between. CDR1 is SGHNT, CDR2 YYREEE, per germline (reference sequence). The CDR3 totals 15 residues. The CDR3 reads CASSPGTGSYYEQYF. For the CDR3, the DNA is TGTGCCAGCAGCCCCGGTACCGGGTCTTACTACGAGCAGTACTTC. Using reference TRBV5-4 and TRBJ2-7 for the parts outside the CDR3, the full variable domain is ETGVTQSPTHLIKTRGQQVTLRCSSQSGHNTVSWYQQALGQGPQFIFQYYREEENGRGNFPPRFSGLQFPNYSSELNVNALELDDSALYLCASSPGTGSYYEQYFGPGTRLTVT.

The sample holds one count of this clone. The CDR3 reads CASSSQSLPTDTQYF. The CDR3, as DNA: TGTGCCAGCAGCTCACAGTCCCTCCCAACAGATACGCAGTATTTT. The V call is TRBV5-4, the J call TRBJ2-3, with D uncertain. The CDR3 covers 15 residues. Germline lookup yields CDR1 SGHNT and CDR2 YYREEE (reference sequence). Trimming took off 3 bases at V and 3 bases at J, with 14 bases between the two ends.

Worth noting for this clone: Other DNA sequences from this sample encode an identical CDR3 as well. The chain links TRBV18 to TRBJ1-5, with D perhaps TRBD1 (6 bases). This CDR3 has 15 amino acids. Trimming removed 1 base at V and 0 bases at J, with 7 bases between. The germline gives CDR1 KGHSH, CDR2 LQKENI. CDR3 coding DNA: TGTGCCAGCTCACCACAAGGGGGTAGCAATCAGCCCCAGCATTTT. Translating it yields CASSPQGGSNQPQHF. The full variable domain, completed using reference TRBV18 and TRBJ1-5, is NAGVMQNPRHLVRRRGQEARLRCSPMKGHSHVYWYRQLPEEGLKFMVYLQKENIIDESGMPKERFSAEFPKEGPSILRIQQVVRGDSAAYFCASSPQGGSNQPQHFGDGTRLSIL.

The chain links TRBV18 to TRBJ2-1; a possible D gene is TRBD1 (5 bases). The CDR3 is 12 residues long. The germline CDR1 and CDR2 sequences are KGHSH and LQKENI. Trimming left V 6 bases short and J 8 bases short, with 11 bases between. CDR3: CASSGSRDEQFF. The DNA for the CDR3 is TGTGCCAGCTCGGGTAGCAGGGATGAGCAGTTCTTC.

The V call is TRBV7-8, the J call TRBJ2-1, with D tentatively TRBD2 (6 bases). Between the trimmed V and J ends, which lost 2 bases and 3 bases, there was a span of 14 bases. The CDR3 spans 16 residues. CDR1 is SGHVS, CDR2 FQNEAQ, per germline. In DNA form, the CDR3 reads TGTGCCAGCAGCTTAATGGAGGGCGGCTTCTACAATGAGCAGTTCTTC. It translates to CASSLMEGGFYNEQFF.

This clone was counted a single time. J is TRBJ2-3 and V is TRBV4-3, with 10 positions matching TRBD2. Germline CDR1 reads LGHNA; CDR2 reads YSLEER. The ends lost 0 bases at V and 2 bases at J; junction bases unmatched: 5. The CDR3 length is 17 residues. CDR3 coding DNA: TGCGCCAGCAGCCAAGACGGGACTAGCGAGACCACAGATACGCAGTATTTT. As protein: CASSQDGTSETTDTQYF.

The genes are TRBV27 and TRBJ1-1; D is unresolved. CDR1 is MNHEY, CDR2 SMNVEV, per germline (reference sequence). Trimming pared 8 bases from V and 6 bases from J, leaving 16 bases between. This CDR3 has 13 amino acids. CDR3 loop: CASWMGGYPEAFF. CDR3 DNA sequence: TGTGCCAGCTGGATGGGAGGGTACCCTGAAGCTTTCTTT.

The J gene is TRBJ2-7, the V gene TRBV11-2, with 8 bases lining up with TRBD1. Germline-derived CDR1 and CDR2 are SGHAT and FQNNGV. V was pared by 0 bases and J by 0 bases, with 4 bases of the junction left unmatched. The CDR3 totals 16 residues. The CDR3 DNA reads as TGTGCCAGCAGCTTAGATGACAGGGGCAGCTCCTACGAGCAGTACTTC. As protein: CASSLDDRGSSYEQYF.

The chain links TRBV5-4 to TRBJ2-3; 8 bases map to TRBD1. Trimming at V came to 4 bases and at J to 1 base, leaving 11 bases not matched to a gene. The CDR3 extends over 17 amino acids. Germline CDR1 and CDR2: SGHNT and YYREEE (reference sequence). The CDR3 DNA is TGTGCCAGCAGCCTACTCCGACAGGGGCTGGGCACAGATACGCAGTATTTT. This encodes CASSLLRQGLGTDTQYF.

The chain has TRBV27 and TRBJ2-5; 11 bases align to TRBD1. With the DNA end fitting TRBJ2-7 better, the J assignment may be wrong. Germline V gene sequence: CDR1 MNHEY, CDR2 SMNVEV (reference sequence). CDR3 length: 15 amino acids. This CDR3 reads CASSSTGTGGYEQYF. CDR3 nucleotides: TGTGCCAGCAGTTCCACCGGGACAGGGGGCTACGAGCAGTACTTC.

V is TRBV30 and J is TRBJ2-3; no clear D. CDR1 is GTSNPN, CDR2 SVGIG, per germline (reference sequence). The CDR3 runs to 15 residues. Trimming took 0 bases from V and 1 from J, leaving 11 bases between them. The CDR3 reads CAWSVNSWRTDTQYF. The CDR3, as DNA: TGTGCCTGGAGTGTAAACAGTTGGCGCACAGATACGCAGTATTTT.